The 25 T cell receptor beta chains listed next were all sequenced from one sample in a study of T cell changes during pregnancy in multiple sclerosis. The method was immunoSEQ multiplex PCR; TCRdb's version includes in-frame clones alone and lacks a portion of them. The sample consists of roughly 38,000 clones, 90% of them appearing once. This specimen consisted of CD8+ T cells from peripheral blood mononuclear cells, obtained in the first trimester of pregnancy. These receptor sequences come from a female donor with multiple sclerosis, enrolled in a pregnancy study.

This clone was observed a single time. This chain links TRBV6-5 with TRBJ1-2; no clear D. The germline V gene encodes CDR1 MNHEY and CDR2 SVGAGI. The CDR3 runs 15 residues. V lost 2 bases and J lost 2, with 12 bases in between. CDR3: CASSYGGGSNYGYTF. As DNA, the CDR3 is TGTGCCAGCAGTTACGGTGGAGGGTCCAACTATGGCTACACCTTC.

V usage is TRBV29-1 and J usage is TRBJ1-2; 8 bases line up with TRBD1. Germline lookup yields CDR1 SQVTM and CDR2 ANQGSEA. V lost 0 bases to trimming and J lost 5 bases; unmatched junction nucleotides: 5. The CDR3 is 14 residues long. The CDR3 DNA follows: TGCAGCGTTGAAGATGGGGACAGGACGTATGGCTACACCTTC. Protein product: CSVEDGDRTYGYTF.

This clone was seen a few times. This chain links TRBV6-1 with TRBJ1-2; 7 nucleotides line up with TRBD1. The CDR3 runs to 14 residues. J lost 4 bases, V lost 6 bases, and 8 bases had no gene match. Germline V gives CDR1 MNHNS, CDR2 SASEGT. The CDR3 nucleotides are TGTGCCAGCAGAAGACAGGGAAGGGTCTATGGCTACACCTTC. Translating gives CASRRQGRVYGYTF.

The genes are TRBV30 and TRBJ1-1; D possibly corresponds to TRBD1 (5 bases). Germline V gene lookup returns CDR1 GTSNPN and CDR2 SVGIG (reference sequence). V was shortened by 3 bases and J by 5 bases, with 13 bases between the two germline ends. CDR3 size: 13 residues. This CDR3 is CAWRKPGGTEAFF. The CDR3 bases are TGTGCCTGGAGGAAACCCGGGGGTACTGAAGCTTTCTTT.

DNA for the CDR3: TGTGCCAGCAGCTTGGGGACAGGTCCATACAATGAGCAGTTCTTC. It codes for CASSLGTGPYNEQFF. The chain has TRBV5-6 and TRBJ2-1, with 7 nucleotides matching TRBD1. Germline V gives CDR1 SGHDT, CDR2 YYEEEE. The CDR3 sequence is 15 residues long. V shed 0 bases and J 4 bases; nucleotides not matched to a gene: 4.

This chain joins TRBV18 and TRBJ1-2, with TRBD1 as a possible D gene (6 bases). The CDR3 sequence is 15 residues long. Germline-derived CDR1 and CDR2 are KGHSH and LQKENI. V lost 4 bases and J lost 3, with 15 bases in between. The CDR3 bases are TGTGCCAGCTCACGTACAGGGTTCACCCACTATGGCTACACCTTC. This encodes CASSRTGFTHYGYTF.

The chain employs TRBV2 and TRBJ2-7; 7 bases agree with TRBD1. The CDR3 sequence is 13 residues long. Germline CDR1 is SNHLY and CDR2 is FYNNEI. The ends lost 8 bases at V and 5 bases at J; junction bases unmatched: 9. CDR3 amino acids: CASSRLGGDEQYF. DNA for the CDR3: TGTGCCAGCTCTCGTCTAGGGGGCGACGAGCAGTACTTC. The whole variable domain, remainder taken from reference TRBV2 and TRBJ2-7, is EPEVTQTPSHQVTQMGQEVILRCVPISNHLYFYWYRQILGQKVEFLVSFYNNEISEKSEIFDDQFSVERPDGSNFTLKIRSTKLEDSAMYFCASSRLGGDEQYFGPGTRLTVT.

V gene TRBV7-9 combines with J gene TRBJ2-1; 10 positions agree with TRBD2. From germline, CDR1 is SEHNR and CDR2 FQNEAQ (reference sequence). V gave up 4 bases and J gave up 4 bases; unmatched junction bases: 4. The CDR3 spans 15 residues. CDR3 bases: TGTGCCAGCAGCTCCGAGACTAGCGGGTACAATGAGCAGTTCTTC. Protein product: CASSSETSGYNEQFF.

This chain links TRBV9 with TRBJ2-7; tentative D call: TRBD1 (5 bases). The germline V gene has CDR1 SGDLS and CDR2 YYNGEE. Trimming cost V 3 bases and J 6 bases, with 10 bases left between them. This CDR3 is 12 amino acids long. The CDR3 region is CASSAQGVEQYF. In DNA form, the CDR3 reads TGTGCCAGCAGCGCTCAGGGTGTCGAGCAGTACTTC. The complete variable domain, with remaining parts taken from reference TRBV9 and TRBJ2-7, reads DSGVTQTPKHLITATGQRVTLRCSPRSGDLSVYWYQQSLDQGLQFLIQYYNGEERAKGNILERFSAQQFPDLHSELNLSSLELGDSALYFCASSAQGVEQYFGPGTRLTVT.

The chain joins TRBV4-3 to TRBJ1-1; D is undetermined. CDR3 length: 14 residues. CDR1 is LGHNA and CDR2 is YSLEER in the germline V gene. V was pared by 0 bases and J by 4 bases, with 9 bases between. This CDR3 is CASSQDGVGTEAFF. The CDR3 DNA is TGCGCCAGCAGCCAAGACGGGGTAGGCACTGAAGCTTTCTTT.

A remark on this clone: Sequence at one end of the junction differs from germline and may be a read error. V usage is TRBV11-2 and J usage is TRBJ2-2; tentative D call: TRBD2 (5 bases). The CDR3 runs 15 residues. Germline lookup yields CDR1 SGHAT and CDR2 FQNNGV. The CDR3 is CASSLYRDSTGELFF. In nucleotides, the CDR3 is TGCGCCAGCAGCCTCTATCGGGATAGCACCGGGGAGCTGTTTTTT.

Here the CDR3 reads CASSSPPYSTGGHYNEQFF. The CDR3 DNA is TGTGCCAGCAGCTCCCCCCCCTATTCGACAGGGGGCCACTACAATGAGCAGTTCTTC. V gene TRBV7-8 combines with J gene TRBJ2-1; 10 nucleotides match TRBD1. The junction had 15 bases not matched to a gene; V was cut back by 4 bases and J by 3 bases. CDR3 size: 19 residues. CDR1 and CDR2 from the germline V gene are SGHVS and FQNEAQ. The whole variable domain, filled in from reference TRBV7-8 and TRBJ2-1, reads GAGVSQSPRYKVAKRGQDVALRCDPISGHVSLFWYQQALGQGPEFLTYFQNEAQLDKSGLPSDRFFAERPEGSVSTLKIQRTQQEDSAVYLCASSSPPYSTGGHYNEQFFGPGTRLTVL.

V usage is TRBV27 and J usage is TRBJ2-1; 12 bases map to TRBD2. V shed 2 bases, J shed 6 bases, and the junction held 5 bases outside the gene matches. CDR1 and CDR2 (germline): MNHEY, SMNVEV (reference sequence). The CDR3 spans 16 residues. CDR3: CASSLITSGGLNEQFF. The CDR3 DNA reads TGTGCCAGCAGTTTAATCACTAGCGGGGGGCTCAATGAGCAGTTCTTC.

This chain links TRBV5-6 with TRBJ1-1; D unclear. CDR1 is SGHDT and CDR2 is YYEEEE in the germline V gene. The CDR3 contains 13 residues. V dropped 0 bases and J dropped 5 bases, with 8 bases sitting between them. The CDR3 DNA reads as TGTGCCAGCAGCTTGGAGAGTCGTACTGAAGCTTTCTTT. Protein sequence: CASSLESRTEAFF.

The rearrangement joins TRBV11-3 to TRBJ1-1; no firm D call. CDR1 SGHNT and CDR2 YENEEA come from the germline V gene. V shed 2 bases and J shed 4 bases, with 8 bases lying between them. The CDR3 consists of 13 residues. The DNA for the CDR3 is TGTGCCAGCAGCTTATCAGTAAGCACTGAAGCTTTCTTT. Protein product: CASSLSVSTEAFF.

The V and J genes are TRBV6-6 and TRBJ1-4; 10 positions agree with TRBD1. CDR1 and CDR2 from the germline V gene are MNHNY and SVGAGI (reference sequence). There are 16 residues in the CDR3. V dropped 5 bases and J dropped 11; count of bases not matched to a gene: 14. CDR3 sequence: CASSITETGGFRKLFF. CDR3 bases: TGTGCCAGCAGTATAACAGAGACAGGGGGCTTCAGGAAACTGTTTTTT.

The chain combines TRBV19 with TRBJ1-2; 12 bases agree with TRBD1. The CDR3 covers 19 residues. Unmatched junction bases numbered 19, after V lost 8 bases and J lost 3 bases. Germline V gives CDR1 LNHDA, CDR2 SQIVND (reference sequence). CDR3 bases: TGTGCCAGTCGAGACTTCCGGGACAGGGGGCGCGGTACTCACTATGGCTACACCTTC. Translating gives CASRDFRDRGRGTHYGYTF.

The chain has TRBV5-1 and TRBJ2-7, with D possibly matching TRBD1 (5 bases). This CDR3 is built from 13 residues. Germline CDR1 and CDR2: SGHRS and YFSETQ. V was shortened by 0 bases and J by 6 bases, with 10 bases between the two germline ends. The CDR3 sequence: CASSLGTRVEQYF. The CDR3 bases are TGCGCCAGCAGCTTGGGAACCAGGGTCGAGCAGTACTTC.

The chain carries TRBV5-1 and TRBJ1-1; D is unresolved. V was trimmed by 3 bases and J by 1 base, leaving 7 bases between them. The germline CDR1 and CDR2 sequences are SGHRS and YFSETQ. The length of the CDR3 is 13 residues. The CDR3 bases are TGCGCCAGCAGCTCGGGAGCGAACACTGAAGCTTTCTTT. This codes for CASSSGANTEAFF.

The chain is built from TRBV6-5 and TRBJ1-5, with a weak D call TRBD1 (5 bases). V was shortened by 0 bases and J by 7 bases, with 13 bases between the two germline ends. The CDR3 runs 15 residues. Germline V CDR1 and CDR2: MNHEY, SVGAGI. The CDR3, as DNA: TGTGCCAGCAGTTACTCGTACAGGTACGACCAGCCCCAGCATTTT. Translating it yields CASSYSYRYDQPQHF.

The chain joins TRBV7-3 to TRBJ2-2; no clear D gene. This CDR3 has 15 residues. Trimming removed 5 bases from V and 0 bases from J, with 10 bases in between. Per germline, CDR1 SGHTA and CDR2 FQGTGA. This CDR3 reads CASSLEPANTGELFF. The CDR3 nucleotides are TGTGCCAGCAGCCTAGAGCCTGCGAACACCGGGGAGCTGTTTTTT.

This clone was recorded only once. The genes are TRBV13 and TRBJ2-7; TRBD2 matches 14 bases. Germline V lookup: CDR1 PRHDT, CDR2 FYEKMQ (reference sequence). The junction had 4 bases not matched to a gene; V was cut back by 1 base and J by 2 bases. The CDR3 has 17 amino acids. CDR3 loop: CASSLEGLAGGTYEQYF. The CDR3 region has the DNA TGTGCCAGCAGCTTAGAAGGACTAGCGGGGGGTACCTACGAGCAGTACTTC.

V usage is TRBV19 and J usage is TRBJ1-6, with D maybe TRBD1 (5 bases). Germline V gene data show CDR1 as LNHDA and CDR2 as SQIVND (reference sequence). The CDR3 is made up of 15 amino acids. The V end lost 6 bases, the J end lost 4 bases, and 13 bases lay between the germline ends. Here the CDR3 reads CASRAFREYNSPLHF. The CDR3 nucleotides are TGTGCCAGTAGGGCCTTCAGGGAATATAATTCACCCCTCCACTTT.

The V call is TRBV19, the J call TRBJ2-1, with 8 nucleotides matching TRBD2. CDR3 length: 15 amino acids. V lost 4 bases to trimming and J lost 3 bases; unmatched junction nucleotides: 5. Germline V lookup: CDR1 LNHDA, CDR2 SQIVND (reference sequence). Here the CDR3 DNA reads TGTGCCAGTAGTAGGTCCAGCGGGAGCTACAATGAGCAGTTCTTC. Its protein product is CASSRSSGSYNEQFF.

The genes are TRBV5-4 and TRBJ1-3; D call uncertain. The CDR3 sequence is 14 residues long. V was pared by 2 bases and J by 2 bases, with 8 bases between. CDR1 is SGHNT and CDR2 is YYREEE in the germline V gene (reference sequence). As DNA, the CDR3 is TGTGCCAGCAGCTTTCGAGGGCCTGGAAACACCATATATTTT. Its protein is CASSFRGPGNTIYF.